This T cell receptor (beta chain) was sequenced during a study of control samples from healthy donors and cancer patients. Trimming cost V 4 bases and J 11 bases, with 18 bases left between them. This CDR3 region has 14 residues. Germline lookup yields CDR1 MNHEY and CDR2 SVGAGI. Method: immunoSEQ multiplex PCR; TCRdb's copy keeps in-frame clones and lacks some. Of about 190,000 clones listed, 85% to 95% are singletons. This rearrangement joins TRBV6-5 to TRBJ1-5; D perhaps matches TRBD1 (6 bases). The clonotype originates from a man younger than 30 in good health. The source material was blood. Here the CDR3 reads CASSSQGFAVTQHF. The CDR3 DNA follows: TGTGCCAGCAGTTCTCAGGGGTTTGCCGTGACCCAGCATTTT.